The 15 T cell receptor beta chains in this list originate from one sample, sequenced in a study of blood T cells in healthy people across ages. A second PCR, run for roughly 7 to 11 cycles, used a sample-barcoded 5' primer plus a J-beta primer mix. MiXCR was run by TCRdb on the 5' RACE reads, yielding one entry per CDR3 protein. Seen here are some 690,000 distinct CDR3 sequences, 22% observed once, and the top ten hold roughly 22%. Sequenced input: blood. The receptors here all came from a man in his 70s in good health.

The chain joins TRBV10-3 to TRBJ2-6, with D maybe TRBD1 (6 bases). Germline V gene lookup returns CDR1 ENHRY and CDR2 SYGVKD. The V and J ends lost 4 bases and 3 bases respectively, with 10 bases between them. CDR3 length equals 15 residues. The CDR3 reads CAISGQGYGANVLTF. As DNA, the CDR3 is TGTGCCATCAGTGGCCAGGGGTATGGGGCCAACGTCCTGACTTTC.

This clonotype was counted many times. The CDR3 region is CASSFGLGGPYEQYF. In DNA, the CDR3 is TGTGCCAGCAGCTTTGGTTTGGGGGGTCCCTACGAGCAGTACTTC. The genes are TRBV5-5 and TRBJ2-7; D perhaps matches TRBD2 (6 bases). Germline V gene lookup returns CDR1 SGHKS and CDR2 YYEKEE (reference sequence). The CDR3 runs 15 residues. V was pared by 2 bases and J by 2 bases, with 14 bases between.

The J gene is TRBJ2-5, the V gene TRBV7-2, with TRBD2 matching 9 bases. V lost 1 base and J lost 4; bases outside the gene matches: 7. Per germline, CDR1 SGHTA and CDR2 FQGNSA. The CDR3 is 16 amino acids. CDR3 protein: CASSLELAGEGETQYF. In nucleotides, the CDR3 is TGTGCCAGCAGCTTAGAGTTAGCGGGAGAGGGAGAGACCCAGTACTTC.

This clonotype was picked up one time. The chain combines TRBV6-4 with TRBJ1-2; D might be TRBD1 (6 bases). Germline loops: CDR1 MRHNA, CDR2 SNTAGT. With 6 bases removed from V and 7 bases from J, the gap between germline ends came to 18 bases. This CDR3 region has 14 residues. CDR3 in amino acids: CASSQEQGRGGYTF. The CDR3 DNA follows: TGTGCCAGCAGCCAGGAACAGGGACGGGGTGGCTACACCTTC.

This clonotype was counted only a few times. This sequence joins TRBV3-1 and TRBJ1-4; D gene unclear. Germline V gene sequence: CDR1 LGHDT, CDR2 YNNKEL (reference sequence). This CDR3 spans 14 amino acids. Trimming removed 1 base from V and 8 bases from J, with 11 bases in between. CDR3 sequence: CASSQVNLGEKLFF. As DNA, the CDR3 is TGTGCCAGCAGCCAAGTAAACCTGGGAGAAAAACTGTTTTTT.

This chain connects TRBV20-1 to TRBJ2-3; 9 positions match TRBD2. Trimming removed 0 bases from V and 8 bases from J; junction bases left unmatched: 9. This CDR3 contains 15 residues. CDR1 DFQATT and CDR2 SNEGSKA come from the germline V gene (reference sequence). CDR3 residues: CSARDRGGGAGTQYF. The CDR3, as DNA: TGCAGTGCTAGAGATCGCGGCGGGGGGGCGGGTACGCAGTATTTT.

In this sample, this clonotype turned up a few times. The J gene is TRBJ2-3, the V gene TRBV20-1; tentative D call: TRBD1 (6 bases). The CDR3 spans 12 residues. V was shortened by 6 bases and J by 4 bases, with 11 bases between the two germline ends. CDR1 DFQATT and CDR2 SNEGSKA come from the germline V gene (reference sequence). CDR3 DNA: TGCAGTGCAAGGAAGGGGGCAGATACGCAGTATTTT. Its protein product is CSARKGADTQYF.

J is TRBJ2-7 and V is TRBV27; 8 nucleotides match TRBD2. This CDR3 is built from 14 residues. V shed 6 bases, J shed 3 bases, and the junction held 7 bases outside the gene matches. In germline, CDR1 is MNHEY, CDR2 SMNVEV (reference sequence). The CDR3 protein is CASSPGTRSYEQYF. The CDR3 DNA follows: TGTGCCAGCAGCCCGGGGACTAGGAGCTACGAGCAGTACTTC.

This clonotype has more than one count but fewer than ten. The rearrangement uses TRBV10-3 and TRBJ2-5, with 10 bases that match TRBD1. Unmatched junction bases numbered 8, after V lost 2 bases and J lost 5 bases. Germline CDR1 ENHRY, CDR2 SYGVKD. This CDR3 contains 16 residues. In nucleotides, the CDR3 is TGTGCCATCAGTGAGACCGGGACAGGGGCTTTGGAGACCCAGTACTTC. Amino acids: CAISETGTGALETQYF.

This chain connects TRBV12-3 or TRBV12-4 to TRBJ1-3; 7 bases fit TRBD1. CDR3 size: 13 residues. The V gene end was trimmed by 6 bases and the J gene end by 6 bases; junction bases not matched to a gene: 5. CDR3 nucleotide sequence: TGTGCCAGCAGACCGGGACAGAAAAACACCATATATTTT. Translation gives CASRPGQKNTIYF.

This sequence joins TRBV24-1 and TRBJ2-3; maybe TRBD1 (5 bases). Germline assignment: CDR1 KGHDR and CDR2 SFDVKD. V was shortened by 5 bases and J by 4 bases, with 12 bases between the two germline ends. The CDR3 consists of 14 residues. The CDR3: CATSVGRVADTQYF. Written as DNA, the CDR3 is TGTGCCACCAGTGTAGGCAGGGTGGCAGATACGCAGTATTTT.

This clonotype has a handful of counts. The chain joins TRBV4-1 to TRBJ2-7; a weak D match, TRBD1 (6 bases). From germline, CDR1 is MGHRA and CDR2 YSYEKL. Trimming removed 1 base at V and 4 bases at J, with 17 bases between. The CDR3 is 16 amino acids. CDR3 sequence: CASSQGDRIGGYEQYF. The CDR3 coding sequence is TGCGCCAGCAGCCAAGGAGATCGAATAGGGGGTTACGAGCAGTACTTC.

This clonotype was seen just once. The chain links TRBV20-1 to TRBJ2-1; D uncertain. V was cut by 6 bases and J by 8 bases, with 11 bases left in between. Germline V gene lookup returns CDR1 DFQATT and CDR2 SNEGSKA (reference sequence). CDR3 size: 11 residues. CDR3 DNA: TGCAGTGCCATACGTCGGGATGAGCAGTTCTTC. As protein: CSAIRRDEQFF.

J is TRBJ2-1 and V is TRBV10-3; 13 nucleotides line up with TRBD2. This CDR3 has 14 amino acids. CDR1 ENHRY and CDR2 SYGVKD come from the germline V gene. With 5 bases clipped from V and 8 bases from J, the junction kept 3 bases outside the gene matches. CDR3 sequence: CAISTSGGAYEQFF. For the CDR3, the DNA is TGTGCCATCAGTACTAGCGGGGGGGCGTATGAGCAGTTCTTC.

This sequence joins TRBV28 and TRBJ2-5; D may be TRBD2 (6 bases). CDR3 length equals 16 residues. The germline gives CDR1 MDHEN, CDR2 SYDVKM. Trimming stripped 5 bases from V and 2 bases from J, with 18 bases between. DNA for the CDR3: TGTGCCAGCAGTCTCTCCGGGACTGGGATACAAGAGACCCAGTACTTC. Translating it yields CASSLSGTGIQETQYF. Supplemented by reference TRBV28 and TRBJ2-5, the full variable domain reads DVKVTQSSRYLVKRTGEKVFLECVQDMDHENMFWYRQDPGLGLRLIYFSYDVKMKEKGDIPEGYSVSREKKERFSLILESASTNQTSMYLCASSLSGTGIQETQYFGPGTRLLVL.